The T cell receptor (beta chain) described here comes from a study of response to subunit inactivated influenza vaccine. Study-wide points: It was the authors' suggestion that each seasonal influenza vaccination recruits few new T cells.

TCRdb re-called the RT-PCR reads through MiXCR, storing one row per CDR3 protein. Among some 500,000 distinct CDR3 sequences listed, about 25% were seen once. This clonotype has a handful of counts. What it binds is not known. The TCR originated in a man in his fifties who received an inactivated influenza vaccine. The starting material was CD4+ T cells sorted from PBMCs, obtained 5 days after vaccination.

The CDR3 here is CASSLTQMNSYEQYF. CDR3 bases: TGCGCCAGCAGCTTGACCCAGATGAACTCCTACGAGCAGTACTTC. The chain joins TRBV5-1 to TRBJ2-7; D gene unclear. Germline loops: CDR1 SGHRS, CDR2 YFSETQ. The CDR3 covers 15 residues. V was clipped by 1 base and J by 0 bases, with 11 bases between them.